This T cell receptor (beta chain) was sequenced for a study of blood T cell repertoires in COVID-19. This clone was seen only once. The assay was immunoSEQ multiplex PCR, and TCRdb's table has in-frame clones only and misses some. This sample has about 300,000 clones, with around nine tenths found just once. Trimming removed 8 bases at V and 10 bases at J, with 17 bases between. This CDR3 contains 12 residues. The chain employs TRBV12-3 or TRBV12-4 and TRBJ1-1; perhaps TRBD1 as D (5 bases). The TCR sequence derives from a woman between 18 and 29 years old who had recovered from COVID-19. The specimen sequenced was PBMCs or T cells enriched from blood (not recorded which). The DNA of the CDR3 is TGTGCCAGCGGACCCCGGGAGGGGAGAGCTTTCTTT. Amino acid sequence: CASGPREGRAFF.